The 18 T cell receptor beta chains below all came from one sample that was sequenced in a study of PD-1 blockade in classical Hodgkin lymphoma. The method was immunoSEQ multiplex PCR; TCRdb's version includes in-frame clones alone and lacks a portion of them. The repertoire includes approximately 50,000 clones, around 73% of them detected once, and roughly 15% sits in the top ten. Following autologous stem cell transplantation, relapse occurred in every patient, and exposure to brentuximab vedotin varied. The sequencing used peripheral blood mononuclear cells (PBMCs), collected before the second cycle of nivolumab. These receptors were taken from a human donor with classical Hodgkin lymphoma.

The chain recombines TRBV20-1 with TRBJ2-1; D gene uncertain. Germline values: CDR1 DFQATT, CDR2 SNEGSKA (reference sequence). This CDR3 has 11 residues. V was pared by 3 bases and J by 8 bases, with 8 bases between. CDR3 DNA: TGCAGTGCTAGTGTGGTAGATGAGCAGTTCTTC. Amino acid sequence: CSASVVDEQFF.

The genes are TRBV14 and TRBJ1-1; D possibly corresponds to TRBD1 (6 bases). Per germline, CDR1 SGHDN and CDR2 FVKESK. This CDR3 is built from 14 residues. V lost 8 bases, J lost 1 base, and 14 bases lay in between. CDR3 coding DNA: TGTGCCAGCTCAAGGGGGAATGAGAACACTGAAGCTTTCTTT. It yields the protein CASSRGNENTEAFF.

This clone has ten or more counts. The chain recombines TRBV7-9 with TRBJ1-2; the match to TRBD1 covers 9 bases. Trimming took 0 bases from V and 1 from J; bases not matched to a gene: 3. CDR1 is SEHNR and CDR2 is FQNEAQ in the germline V gene (reference sequence). The length of the CDR3 is 16 residues. CDR3 DNA: TGTGCCAGCAGCTTAGCTACAGGGGGCCATAACTATGGCTACACCTTC. Translated: CASSLATGGHNYGYTF.

This chain uses TRBV11-2 with TRBJ2-2; no definite D call. Germline V CDR1 and CDR2: SGHAT, FQNNGV. This CDR3 region has 13 residues. V shed 5 bases and J shed 13 bases, with 17 bases lying between them. The CDR3, as DNA: TGTGCCAGCAGCCCTGCCCCCCACGGATCGCTGTTTTTT. Translated, it gives CASSPAPHGSLFF.

The V gene is TRBV9, the J gene TRBJ2-3; possibly TRBD1 or TRBD2 for D (6 bases each). The CDR3 runs to 14 residues. CDR1 SGDLS and CDR2 YYNGEE come from the germline V gene. V was shortened by 4 bases and J by 5 bases, with 14 bases between the two germline ends. The CDR3 sequence is CASSPGGRGDTQYF. The CDR3 DNA sequence: TGTGCCAGCAGCCCTGGGGGGCGCGGAGATACGCAGTATTTT.

This clone has only a few counts. V gene TRBV20-1 combines with J gene TRBJ2-3; D is unresolved. Deletions cut 3 bases from V and 6 bases from J, with 7 bases between. CDR3 length: 11 residues. From germline, CDR1 is DFQATT and CDR2 SNEGSKA (reference sequence). The CDR3 region has the DNA TGCAGTGCTAGTCTGAGGGATACGCAGTATTTT. Amino acids: CSASLRDTQYF.

The J gene is TRBJ2-7, the V gene TRBV28, with TRBD1 matching 8 bases. Germline CDR1 and CDR2: MDHEN and SYDVKM. V lost 6 bases to trimming and J lost 5 bases; unmatched junction nucleotides: 9. The CDR3 length is 14 residues. CDR3 protein: CASRGQVGLDEQYF. The CDR3 nucleotides are TGTGCCAGCAGGGGACAGGTCGGTCTTGACGAGCAGTACTTC. The full variable domain, completed using reference TRBV28 and TRBJ2-7, is DVKVTQSSRYLVKRTGEKVFLECVQDMDHENMFWYRQDPGLGLRLIYFSYDVKMKEKGDIPEGYSVSREKKERFSLILESASTNQTSMYLCASRGQVGLDEQYFGPGTRLTVT.

This chain joins TRBV6-5 and TRBJ2-1; 11 nucleotides match TRBD2. The CDR3 runs to 16 residues. Germline V lookup: CDR1 MNHEY, CDR2 SVGAGI. Trimming removed 6 bases from V and 6 bases from J; junction bases left unmatched: 10. CDR3 protein: CASSYASGRKGNEQFF. DNA for the CDR3: TGTGCCAGCAGCTACGCTAGCGGGAGGAAAGGCAATGAGCAGTTCTTC.

J is TRBJ1-3 and V is TRBV30, with a possible D match to TRBD1 (5 bases). V was trimmed by 3 bases and J by 3 bases, leaving 9 bases between them. The CDR3 length is 13 residues. Germline V gene data show CDR1 as GTSNPN and CDR2 as SVGIG (reference sequence). Here the CDR3 DNA reads TGTGCCTGGAGGGGGCAGAATGGAAACACCATATATTTT. As protein: CAWRGQNGNTIYF.

This sequence joins TRBV5-1 and TRBJ2-3; D is unclear. Per germline, CDR1 SGHRS and CDR2 YFSETQ. Trimming took 3 bases from V and 0 from J, leaving 5 bases between them. The CDR3 is 13 residues long. The DNA for the CDR3 is TGCGCCAGCAGCTCCACGAGCACAGATACGCAGTATTTT. Amino acid sequence: CASSSTSTDTQYF.

The rearrangement links TRBV10-1 to TRBJ2-4; TRBD2 agrees at 12 bases. Trimming removed 3 bases from V and 0 bases from J; junction bases left unmatched: 12. CDR3 length equals 20 residues. Germline CDR1 is WNHNN and CDR2 is SYGVQD (reference sequence). In DNA form, the CDR3 reads TGCGCCAGCAGTGACCAGACTAGCGGGAGCAGTGGACTAGCCAAAAACATTCAGTACTTC. Translation gives CASSDQTSGSSGLAKNIQYF.

This clone was seen only once. V usage is TRBV7-2 and J usage is TRBJ2-3, with D unclear. Trimming took off 5 bases at V and 0 bases at J, with 12 bases between the two ends. CDR1 is SGHTA, CDR2 FQGNSA, per germline. The CDR3 runs to 15 residues. CDR3: CASSEAPTSTDTQYF. The CDR3 nucleotides read TGTGCCAGCAGCGAGGCCCCCACTAGCACAGATACGCAGTATTTT. Combining the CDR3 with reference TRBV7-2 and TRBJ2-3 gives the whole variable domain GAGVSQSPSNKVTEKGKDVELRCDPISGHTALYWYRQSLGQGLEFLIYFQGNSAPDKSGLPSDRFSAERTGGSVSTLTIQRTQQEDSAVYLCASSEAPTSTDTQYFGPGTRLTVL.

The chain carries TRBV7-7 and TRBJ2-3; 8 bases agree with TRBD1. Trimming cost V 1 base and J 5 bases; bases outside gene matches: 5. CDR1 and CDR2 (germline): SSHAT, FNYEAQ (reference sequence). This CDR3 is 15 amino acids long. The chain's CDR3 is CASSLGTGRLDTQYF. The CDR3 DNA follows: TGTGCCAGCAGCTTAGGGACAGGGAGGCTAGATACGCAGTATTTT.

J is TRBJ2-3 and V is TRBV30, with 10 positions matching TRBD1. Germline-derived CDR1 and CDR2 are GTSNPN and SVGIG (reference sequence). The CDR3 is 14 residues long. Trimming at V came to 5 bases and at J to 6 bases, leaving 8 bases not matched to a gene. The CDR3 here is CAWGGQGERDTQYF. CDR3 DNA: TGTGCCTGGGGAGGACAGGGGGAGAGGGATACGCAGTATTTT.

This rearrangement joins TRBV5-1 to TRBJ2-3; TRBD2 matches 10 bases. V lost 1 base to trimming and J lost 1 base; unmatched junction nucleotides: 6. This CDR3 contains 17 residues. The germline gives CDR1 SGHRS, CDR2 YFSETQ. In DNA form, the CDR3 reads TGCGCCAGCAGCTTGTCTGTAGCGGGAGGAGGCACAGATACGCAGTATTTT. Amino acid sequence: CASSLSVAGGGTDTQYF.

In this sample, this clone turned up many times. The CDR3 protein is CASSPFGLNTEAFF. Written as DNA, the CDR3 is TGTGCCAGCTCACCGTTCGGACTGAACACTGAAGCTTTCTTT. The chain carries TRBV18 and TRBJ1-1, with D hard to call. Germline V gives CDR1 KGHSH, CDR2 LQKENI. CDR3 length equals 14 residues. The V gene lost 3 bases and the J gene lost 0 bases, with 8 bases spanning the gap. Combining the CDR3 with reference TRBV18 and TRBJ1-1 gives the whole variable domain NAGVMQNPRHLVRRRGQEARLRCSPMKGHSHVYWYRQLPEEGLKFMVYLQKENIIDESGMPKERFSAEFPKEGPSILRIQQVVRGDSAAYFCASSPFGLNTEAFFGQGTRLTVV.

This clone was recorded only once. CDR3 sequence (DNA): TGTGCCATCAGGATTAGCGGGAGGGGCAATGAGCAGTTCTTC. Translating gives CAIRISGRGNEQFF. The chain uses TRBV10-3 and TRBJ2-1; 11 bases fit TRBD2. CDR3 size: 14 residues. V lost 6 bases, J lost 6 bases, and 4 bases stayed unmatched. CDR1 is ENHRY and CDR2 is SYGVKD in the germline V gene.

This clone has only one observation. This chain's CDR3 is CASSAGQGGGYTF. CDR3 bases: TGTGCCAGCAGTGCGGGACAGGGGGGCGGCTACACCTTC. The chain uses TRBV6-1 and TRBJ1-2, with 11 bases that match TRBD1. This CDR3 comprises 13 residues. J was trimmed by 8 bases and V by 4 bases; bases with no gene match: 3. Germline CDR1 reads MNHNS; CDR2 reads SASEGT.